This is a list of T cell receptor beta chains from one sample in a study of T cell responses to AZD1222 COVID-19 vaccine. Some clones are missing from TCRdb's copy, which holds only in-frame ones; the method was immunoSEQ multiplex PCR. The table records 35,000 to 45,000 clones, around 82% of them present only once. This specimen was peripheral blood, taken on day 0 of AZD1222 vaccination. All receptors derive from an adult in good health. Both conserved end residues are part of each CDR3. Fields, in order: clone size, D gene, J gene, V gene, CDR3 protein, CDR3 DNA. A D gene is named only where the DNA matches it firmly. Some rows have no size entry. The others give once, few or many, or a class for an expanded clone.

abundance: once; d_gene: TRBD1; j_gene: TRBJ1-2; v_gene: TRBV10-3; CDR3aa: CAINTQGNYGYTF; CDR3nt: TGTGCCATCAATACACAGGGGAACTATGGCTACACCTTC
abundance: few; d_gene: .; j_gene: TRBJ2-2; v_gene: TRBV25-1; CDR3aa: CASAPTNYGGWAGELFF; CDR3nt: TGTGCCAGCGCACCGACTAACTATGGCGGCTGGGCCGGGGAGCTGTTTTTT
abundance: .; d_gene: TRBD1; j_gene: TRBJ2-5; v_gene: TRBV5-4; CDR3aa: CASSPGTGQGGETQYF; CDR3nt: TGTGCCAGCAGCCCTGGGACGGGACAGGGTGGAGAGACCCAGTACTTC
abundance: .; d_gene: .; j_gene: TRBJ1-2; v_gene: TRBV5-4; CDR3aa: CASSLDDYGYTF; CDR3nt: TGTGCCAGCAGCTTGGATGACTATGGCTACACCTTC
abundance: .; d_gene: TRBD1; j_gene: TRBJ1-2; v_gene: TRBV7-2; CDR3aa: CASSFGQASGTF; CDR3nt: TGTGCCAGCAGCTTCGGACAGGCCTCGGGCACCTTC
abundance: .; d_gene: .; j_gene: TRBJ2-6; v_gene: TRBV6-1; CDR3aa: CASSEEGGSGANVLTF; CDR3nt: TGTGCCAGCAGTGAAGAAGGAGGCTCTGGGGCCAACGTCCTGACTTTC
abundance: .; d_gene: TRBD2; j_gene: TRBJ2-1; v_gene: TRBV28; CDR3aa: CASTPGGSYNEQFF; CDR3nt: TGTGCCAGCACCCCGGGGGGGTCCTACAATGAGCAGTTCTTC
abundance: .; d_gene: .; j_gene: TRBJ2-7; v_gene: TRBV18; CDR3aa: CASSPTNYEQYF; CDR3nt: TGTGCCAGCTCACCCACCAATTACGAGCAGTACTTC
abundance: .; d_gene: .; j_gene: TRBJ2-7; v_gene: TRBV15; CDR3aa: CATRASYSYEQYF; CDR3nt: TGTGCCACCCGGGCCTCATACTCCTACGAGCAGTACTTC
abundance: .; d_gene: .; j_gene: TRBJ1-6; v_gene: TRBV28; CDR3aa: CASNQGGGRGSPLHF; CDR3nt: TGTGCCAGCAATCAGGGAGGGGGTAGAGGTTCACCCCTCCACTTT
abundance: .; d_gene: .; j_gene: TRBJ2-7; v_gene: TRBV3-1/TRBV3-2; CDR3aa: CASSQGLSSYEQYF; CDR3nt: TGTGCCAGCAGCCAAGGACTATCCTCCTACGAGCAGTACTTC
abundance: .; d_gene: .; j_gene: TRBJ2-6; v_gene: TRBV28; CDR3aa: CASSSTAISGANVLTF; CDR3nt: TGTGCCAGCAGTTCCACTGCGATCTCTGGGGCCAACGTCCTGACTTTC
abundance: .; d_gene: .; j_gene: TRBJ1-5; v_gene: TRBV7-2; CDR3aa: CASSFGQLGEPQHF; CDR3nt: TGTGCCAGCAGCTTCGGTCAGCTGGGGGAACCCCAGCATTTT
abundance: .; d_gene: TRBD1; j_gene: TRBJ2-7; v_gene: TRBV18; CDR3aa: CASSPFDRGHEQYF; CDR3nt: TGTGCCAGCTCACCATTTGACAGGGGGCACGAGCAGTACTTC
abundance: .; d_gene: .; j_gene: TRBJ1-1; v_gene: TRBV7-2; CDR3aa: CASSPQRDTEAFF; CDR3nt: TGTGCCAGCAGTCCGCAGCGGGACACTGAAGCTTTCTTT
abundance: .; d_gene: .; j_gene: TRBJ2-7; v_gene: TRBV11-2; CDR3aa: CASSLGPGGYEQYF; CDR3nt: TGTGCCAGCAGCTTAGGACCAGGGGGGTACGAGCAGTACTTC
abundance: .; d_gene: TRBD2; j_gene: TRBJ2-5; v_gene: TRBV5-6; CDR3aa: CASSLVGLAGGQETQYF; CDR3nt: TGTGCCAGCAGCTTGGTCGGGCTAGCGGGGGGCCAAGAGACCCAGTACTTC
abundance: medium-sized; d_gene: .; j_gene: TRBJ1-1; v_gene: TRBV4-2; CDR3aa: CASRMGPEAFF; CDR3nt: TGTGCCAGCAGGATGGGGCCTGAAGCTTTCTTT
abundance: .; d_gene: .; j_gene: TRBJ1-6; v_gene: TRBV18; CDR3aa: CASSPTGYANSPLHF; CDR3nt: TGTGCCAGCTCACCAACAGGTTACGCTAATTCACCCCTCCACTTT
abundance: .; d_gene: .; j_gene: TRBJ2-1; v_gene: TRBV12-3/TRBV12-4; CDR3aa: CASSLLWHNEQFF; CDR3nt: TGTGCCAGCAGTTTATTGTGGCACAATGAGCAGTTCTTC
abundance: .; d_gene: TRBD1; j_gene: TRBJ1-1; v_gene: TRBV19; CDR3aa: CASSASRGTGGSEAFF; CDR3nt: TGTGCCAGTAGTGCCAGCCGGGGGACAGGGGGATCCGAAGCTTTCTTT
abundance: .; d_gene: .; j_gene: TRBJ1-3; v_gene: TRBV3-1/TRBV3-2; CDR3aa: CASSQVQGAGNTIYF; CDR3nt: TGTGCCAGCAGCCAAGTACAAGGGGCTGGAAACACCATATATTTT
abundance: .; d_gene: .; j_gene: TRBJ2-7; v_gene: TRBV28; CDR3aa: CASKTGAYEQYF; CDR3nt: TGTGCCAGCAAAACGGGGGCCTACGAGCAGTACTTC
abundance: .; d_gene: .; j_gene: TRBJ1-5; v_gene: TRBV12-3/TRBV12-4; CDR3aa: CASSSQDSQPQHF; CDR3nt: TGTGCCAGCAGTTCCCAAGACAGCCAGCCCCAGCATTTT
abundance: .; d_gene: TRBD2; j_gene: TRBJ2-7; v_gene: TRBV7-2; CDR3aa: CASRVAGATYEQYF; CDR3nt: TGTGCCAGCAGGGTAGCGGGGGCGACCTACGAGCAGTACTTC
abundance: .; d_gene: .; j_gene: TRBJ1-2; v_gene: TRBV6-1; CDR3aa: CASREGAADGYTF; CDR3nt: TGTGCCAGCAGGGAAGGGGCAGCGGATGGCTACACCTTC
abundance: .; d_gene: .; j_gene: TRBJ1-5; v_gene: TRBV19; CDR3aa: CASKPVRGTNQPQHF; CDR3nt: TGTGCCAGCAAACCGGTGAGGGGTACCAATCAGCCCCAGCATTTT
abundance: few; d_gene: .; j_gene: TRBJ2-7; v_gene: TRBV30; CDR3aa: CAWSVTDRTQYF; CDR3nt: TGTGCCTGGAGTGTAACGGACCGAACCCAGTACTTC
abundance: .; d_gene: TRBD2; j_gene: TRBJ2-7; v_gene: TRBV5-1; CDR3aa: CASSLEGGLAYEQYF; CDR3nt: TGCGCCAGCAGCTTGGAGGGTGGACTAGCCTACGAGCAGTACTTC
abundance: .; d_gene: TRBD2; j_gene: TRBJ2-3; v_gene: TRBV11-2; CDR3aa: CASSLGGYSTDTQYF; CDR3nt: TGTGCCAGCAGCTTGGGAGGGTACTCCACAGATACGCAGTATTTT
abundance: once; d_gene: .; j_gene: TRBJ1-2; v_gene: TRBV3-1/TRBV3-2; CDR3aa: CASSLHPGTYGYTF; CDR3nt: TGTGCCAGCAGCCTCCATCCCGGGACCTATGGCTACACCTTC
abundance: .; d_gene: .; j_gene: TRBJ1-2; v_gene: TRBV5-1; CDR3aa: CASSFDRYGYTF; CDR3nt: TGCGCCAGCAGTTTCGATCGCTATGGCTACACCTTC
abundance: .; d_gene: .; j_gene: TRBJ1-2; v_gene: TRBV18; CDR3aa: CASSRSENYGYTF; CDR3nt: TGTGCCAGCTCACGTTCGGAAAACTATGGCTACACCTTC
abundance: .; d_gene: TRBD1; j_gene: TRBJ2-5; v_gene: TRBV3-1/TRBV3-2; CDR3aa: CASSHPGQNIQETQYF; CDR3nt: TGTGCCAGCAGCCACCCGGGACAGAATATCCAAGAGACCCAGTACTTC
abundance: .; d_gene: .; j_gene: TRBJ2-1; v_gene: TRBV5-6; CDR3aa: CASSLRTGNPYNEQFF; CDR3nt: TGTGCCAGCAGCTTACGAACAGGGAACCCCTACAATGAGCAGTTCTTC
abundance: .; d_gene: TRBD1; j_gene: TRBJ2-1; v_gene: TRBV19; CDR3aa: CASSILGQGPSYNEQFF; CDR3nt: TGTGCCAGTAGTATATTAGGACAGGGGCCCTCCTACAATGAGCAGTTCTTC
abundance: .; d_gene: .; j_gene: TRBJ1-5; v_gene: TRBV6-5; CDR3aa: CASIWGTFSNQPQHF; CDR3nt: TGTGCCAGCATATGGGGGACCTTTAGCAATCAGCCCCAGCATTTT
abundance: .; d_gene: .; j_gene: TRBJ1-3; v_gene: TRBV3-1/TRBV3-2; CDR3aa: CASSQGTYGNTIYF; CDR3nt: TGTGCCAGCAGCCAAGGGACATATGGAAACACCATATATTTT
abundance: .; d_gene: .; j_gene: TRBJ1-3; v_gene: TRBV3-1/TRBV3-2; CDR3aa: CASSQGTSGNTIYF; CDR3nt: TGTGCCAGCAGCCAAGGGACCTCTGGAAACACCATATATTTT
abundance: .; d_gene: .; j_gene: TRBJ2-7; v_gene: TRBV3-1/TRBV3-2; CDR3aa: CASSQGSGSEQYF; CDR3nt: TGTGCCAGCAGCCAAGGGTCAGGGAGCGAGCAGTACTTC
abundance: .; d_gene: .; j_gene: TRBJ2-5; v_gene: TRBV4-3; CDR3aa: CASSQDLRETQYF; CDR3nt: TGCGCCAGCAGCCAAGATCTCAGAGAGACCCAGTACTTC
abundance: .; d_gene: .; j_gene: TRBJ2-3; v_gene: TRBV19; CDR3aa: CASSNPVGGQGTQYF; CDR3nt: TGTGCCAGTAGTAACCCCGTTGGTGGTCAGGGGACGCAGTATTTT
abundance: .; d_gene: .; j_gene: TRBJ1-1; v_gene: TRBV7-8; CDR3aa: CASSAHREGTEAFF; CDR3nt: TGTGCCAGCAGCGCCCACAGGGAAGGCACTGAAGCTTTCTTT
abundance: .; d_gene: TRBD1; j_gene: TRBJ2-5; v_gene: TRBV6-2/TRBV6-3; CDR3aa: CASSGQGFVGETQYF; CDR3nt: TGTGCCAGCAGTGGACAGGGGTTCGTTGGAGAGACCCAGTACTTC
abundance: .; d_gene: .; j_gene: TRBJ1-3; v_gene: TRBV28; CDR3aa: CASLGGSAGNTIYF; CDR3nt: TGTGCCAGCTTGGGGGGCTCAGCAGGAAACACCATATATTTT
abundance: .; d_gene: .; j_gene: TRBJ1-3; v_gene: TRBV7-8; CDR3aa: CASSSTGFSGNTIYF; CDR3nt: TGTGCCAGCAGCTCAACAGGGTTCTCTGGAAACACCATATATTTT
abundance: once; d_gene: .; j_gene: TRBJ1-6; v_gene: TRBV19; CDR3aa: CASSNQQGLDSPLHF; CDR3nt: TGTGCCAGTAGTAACCAACAGGGCCTGGATTCACCCCTCCACTTT
abundance: .; d_gene: TRBD1; j_gene: TRBJ1-6; v_gene: TRBV7-2; CDR3aa: CASSLTGTGKSSPLHF; CDR3nt: TGTGCCAGCAGCTTAACCGGGACAGGGAAGAGCTCACCCCTCCACTTT
abundance: once; d_gene: .; j_gene: TRBJ2-5; v_gene: TRBV7-9; CDR3aa: CASSLSGRGDGETQYF; CDR3nt: TGTGCCAGCAGCTTGTCTGGACGAGGGGACGGAGAGACCCAGTACTTC
abundance: once; d_gene: TRBD1; j_gene: TRBJ1-2; v_gene: TRBV3-1/TRBV3-2; CDR3aa: CASSPGQGVRGYTF; CDR3nt: TGTGCCAGCAGCCCAGGGCAGGGGGTACGAGGCTACACCTTC
abundance: .; d_gene: .; j_gene: TRBJ1-3; v_gene: TRBV28; CDR3aa: CASSLPTGRGTIYF; CDR3nt: TGTGCCAGCAGTTTACCGACAGGCCGCGGCACCATATATTTT
abundance: .; d_gene: .; j_gene: TRBJ1-4; v_gene: TRBV5-1; CDR3aa: CASSSGSINEKLFF; CDR3nt: TGCGCCAGCAGTTCCGGGTCAATTAATGAAAAACTGTTTTTT
abundance: .; d_gene: .; j_gene: TRBJ2-1; v_gene: TRBV11-2; CDR3aa: CASSLHRGGYEQFF; CDR3nt: TGTGCCAGCAGCTTACACAGGGGAGGGTATGAGCAGTTCTTC
abundance: .; d_gene: TRBD1; j_gene: TRBJ2-7; v_gene: TRBV6-6; CDR3aa: CASNAGGYEQYF; CDR3nt: TGTGCCAGCAATGCAGGGGGCTACGAGCAGTACTTC